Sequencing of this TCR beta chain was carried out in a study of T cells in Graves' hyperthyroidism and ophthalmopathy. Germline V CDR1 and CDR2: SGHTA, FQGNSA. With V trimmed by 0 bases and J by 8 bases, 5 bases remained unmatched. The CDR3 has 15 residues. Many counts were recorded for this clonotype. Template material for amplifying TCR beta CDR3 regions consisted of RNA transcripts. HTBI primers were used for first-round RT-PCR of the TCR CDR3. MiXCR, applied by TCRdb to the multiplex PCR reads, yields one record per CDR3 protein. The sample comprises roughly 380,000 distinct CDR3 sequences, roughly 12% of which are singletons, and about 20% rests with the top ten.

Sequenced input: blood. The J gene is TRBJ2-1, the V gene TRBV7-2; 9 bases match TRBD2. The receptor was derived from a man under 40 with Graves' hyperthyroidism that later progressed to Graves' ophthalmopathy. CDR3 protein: CASSLAGRGGDEQFF. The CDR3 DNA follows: TGTGCCAGCAGCTTAGCTGGGCGGGGGGGCGATGAGCAGTTCTTC. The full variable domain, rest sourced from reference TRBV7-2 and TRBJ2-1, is GAGVSQSPSNKVTEKGKDVELRCDPISGHTALYWYRQSLGQGLEFLIYFQGNSAPDKSGLPSDRFSAERTGGSVSTLTIQRTQQEDSAVYLCASSLAGRGGDEQFFGPGTRLTVL.